This T cell receptor (beta chain) was retrieved from a study of molecular identifiers for immune sequencing clone quantification. Overall study: Sequencing covered four of five parts into which replicate RNA from approximately 22,000 or 94,000 naive CD8 cells was split.

This clonotype was seen many times. Its specificity is unknown. Bulk TCR library preparation followed previously described methods with listed TCR primers. TCRdb passed the PCR reads through MiXCR, listing each CDR3 protein once. This sample has some 320,000 distinct CDR3 sequences, with about a fifth found just once. Whole-study results and caveats: Shared barcodes on identical TCR molecules could underestimate the sizes of highly expanded clones. Clones exceeding 20 RNA copies carried over 98% of effector molecules but under 1% of naive-cell molecules.

Germline V gene lookup returns CDR1 DFQATT and CDR2 SNEGSKA (reference sequence). The junction had 13 bases not matched to a gene; V was cut back by 3 bases and J by 5 bases. CDR3 length: 15 amino acids. This sequence was found in a human donor in good health. Some libraries in this study had Jurkat cell RNA spiked in. V is TRBV20-1 and J is TRBJ2-7, with TRBD1 identical over 7 bases. The sample comprised naive CD8+ T cells from blood, with Jurkat cell RNA spiked in. The subset: FACS-sorted CD8+CD4-CCR7+CD45RA+ naive T cells. The CDR3 reads CSARSTGSGKNEQYF. The CDR3 DNA follows: TGCAGTGCTAGGTCGACAGGGTCGGGTAAAAACGAGCAGTACTTC.